This T cell receptor (beta chain) was sequenced for a study of T cells in localized non-small cell lung cancer. Study conclusions and caveats: Analysis by sequencing included only one tumor region, so heterogeneity remains possible. Tumor showed lower T cell clonality than uninvolved adjacent lung, where it was highest.

The table came from immunoSEQ multiplex PCR; TCRdb's copy has only in-frame clones and leaves some out. Of some 19,000 clones in the sample, 85% to 95% were seen once. In the case of this clone: Antigen specificity is unknown.

The V gene's germline CDR1 is MNHEY and CDR2 SMNVEV (reference sequence). V lost 5 bases to trimming and J lost 7 bases, with 23 bases between them. This CDR3 is built from 16 residues. The sample consisted of peripheral blood, taken before any cancer treatment. The gene calls are TRBV27 and TRBJ2-5, with D perhaps matching TRBD1 (10 bases). This TCR came from an older male donor with stage I squamous cell lung carcinoma. The CDR3 coding sequence is TGTGCCAGCAGTCCTAGCGGGACAGGGGACGAAGGGACCCAGTACTTC. This encodes CASSPSGTGDEGTQYF.